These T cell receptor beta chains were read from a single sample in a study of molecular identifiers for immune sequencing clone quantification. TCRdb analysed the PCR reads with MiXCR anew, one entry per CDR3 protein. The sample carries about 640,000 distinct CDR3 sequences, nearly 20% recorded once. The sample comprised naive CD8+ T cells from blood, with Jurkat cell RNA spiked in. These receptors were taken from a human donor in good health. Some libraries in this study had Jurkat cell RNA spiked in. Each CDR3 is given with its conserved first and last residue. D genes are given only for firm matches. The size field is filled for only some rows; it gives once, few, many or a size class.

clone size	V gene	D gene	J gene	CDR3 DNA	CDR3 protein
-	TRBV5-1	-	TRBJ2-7	TGCGCCAGCAGCTTGGGTTACGGGGCTAGCTACGAGCAGTACTTC	CASSLGYGASYEQYF
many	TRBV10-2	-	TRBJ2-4	TGCGCCAGCAGTGCGGAGCCTCTAGCCAAAAACATTCAGTACTTC	CASSAEPLAKNIQYF
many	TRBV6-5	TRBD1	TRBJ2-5	TGTGCCAGCAGTTACTCGGACAGGGGGCTACAAGAGACCCAGTACTTC	CASSYSDRGLQETQYF
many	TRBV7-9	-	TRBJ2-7	TGTGCTACCGTCGGGGACCGTACCTACGAGCAGTACTTC	CATVGDRTYEQYF
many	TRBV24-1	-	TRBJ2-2	TGTGCCACCAGTGACTCGACAGTCGGGGTCCTCGGGGAGCTGTTTTTT	CATSDSTVGVLGELFF
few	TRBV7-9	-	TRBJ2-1	TGTGCCAGCAGCACATGGGGGGAGAGCTCCTACAATGAGCAGTTCTTC	CASSTWGESSYNEQFF
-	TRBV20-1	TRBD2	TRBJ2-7	TGCAGTGCTAGAGATCTTTGGCTAGCGGGAACAGCCGAGCAGTACTTC	CSARDLWLAGTAEQYF
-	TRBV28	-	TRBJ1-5	TGTGCCAGCAGTTCGGGGGGGGTGATGAGCAATCAGCCCCAGCATTTT	CASSSGGVMSNQPQHF
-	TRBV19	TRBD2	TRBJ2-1	TGTGCCAGTAGTATGGCTAGCGGGAGCGGTGAGCAGTTCTTC	CASSMASGSGEQFF
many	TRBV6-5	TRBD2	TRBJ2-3	TGTGCCAGCACAATAGCGGGGGGGCCTGGAGATACGCAGTATTTT	CASTIAGGPGDTQYF
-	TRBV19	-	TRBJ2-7	TGTGCCAGTAGTATAGGAAGTAGGGGGACCCTTTCCTACGAGCAGTACTTC	CASSIGSRGTLSYEQYF
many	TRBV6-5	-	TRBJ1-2	TGTGCCAGCAGCCCCGTCCTCAGCTATGGCTACACCTTC	CASSPVLSYGYTF
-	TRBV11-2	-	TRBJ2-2	TGTGCCAGCAGCATTGTAGGGGGATCCGGGGAGCTGTTTTTT	CASSIVGGSGELFF
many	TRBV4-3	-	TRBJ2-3	TGCGCCAGCAGCCAAGCCTTTCCCAGCACAGATACGCAGTATTTT	CASSQAFPSTDTQYF
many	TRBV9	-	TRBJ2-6	TGTGCCAGCAGCCTTGGGGGTTCCACTGGGGCCAACGTCCTGACTTTC	CASSLGGSTGANVLTF
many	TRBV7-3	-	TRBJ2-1	TGTGCCAGCAGCTTAGGGCCTCCCGTGGACTACTCCTACAATGAGCAGTTCTTC	CASSLGPPVDYSYNEQFF
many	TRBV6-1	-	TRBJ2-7	TGTGCCAGCAGTGCCTCGGACATTGCCTACGAGCAGTACTTC	CASSASDIAYEQYF
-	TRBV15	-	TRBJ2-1	TGTGCCACCAGCAGAGGGAGGGGACGGAATAATGAGCAGCTCTTC	CATSRGRGRNNEQLF
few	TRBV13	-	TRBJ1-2	TGTGCCAGCAGCCTTTCGGAGAGGGAGACCCTTAACTATGGCTACACCTTC	CASSLSERETLNYGYTF
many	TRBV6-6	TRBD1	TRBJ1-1	TGTGCCAGCAGTTACCTACAGGGGGGTACTGAAGCTTTCTTT	CASSYLQGGTEAFF
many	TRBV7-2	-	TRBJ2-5	TGTGCCAGCAGCTTAGAGTCAGGGCAAGAGACCCAGTACTTC	CASSLESGQETQYF
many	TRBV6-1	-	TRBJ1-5	TGTGCCAGCAAAGCAGAAAACTATCAGCCCCAGCATTTT	CASKAENYQPQHF
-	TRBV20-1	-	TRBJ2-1	TGCGGTGCTAGAGGGGAACAGTTTGAGCAGTTCTTC	CGARGEQFEQFF
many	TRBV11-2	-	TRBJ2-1	TGTGCCAGCAGCTTAAGTTGGGGAAGCTCCTACAATGAGCAGTTCTTC	CASSLSWGSSYNEQFF